This T cell receptor beta chain was identified in a study of blood T cell repertoires in COVID-19. Germline values: CDR1 KGHDR, CDR2 SFDVKD. The CDR3 has 17 residues. The J segment lost 4 bases and the V segment lost 3 bases, leaving 3 bases of the junction unmatched. Patients of the Seattle cohort, enrolled during active infection, were followed longitudinally. Clones were read by immunoSEQ multiplex PCR, and TCRdb kept only the in-frame ones, dropping some. Of hundreds of thousands of clones in the sample, 88% were seen once. Sample: peripheral blood. The V gene is TRBV24-1, the J gene TRBJ2-2; 14 nucleotides line up with TRBD2. The sequence derives from a woman aged 25-40 years with COVID-19, enrolled during active disease. The CDR3 DNA reads as TGTGCCACCAGTGATGGACTAGCGGGAGGAGCCACCGGGGAGCTGTTTTTT. It translates to CATSDGLAGGATGELFF.